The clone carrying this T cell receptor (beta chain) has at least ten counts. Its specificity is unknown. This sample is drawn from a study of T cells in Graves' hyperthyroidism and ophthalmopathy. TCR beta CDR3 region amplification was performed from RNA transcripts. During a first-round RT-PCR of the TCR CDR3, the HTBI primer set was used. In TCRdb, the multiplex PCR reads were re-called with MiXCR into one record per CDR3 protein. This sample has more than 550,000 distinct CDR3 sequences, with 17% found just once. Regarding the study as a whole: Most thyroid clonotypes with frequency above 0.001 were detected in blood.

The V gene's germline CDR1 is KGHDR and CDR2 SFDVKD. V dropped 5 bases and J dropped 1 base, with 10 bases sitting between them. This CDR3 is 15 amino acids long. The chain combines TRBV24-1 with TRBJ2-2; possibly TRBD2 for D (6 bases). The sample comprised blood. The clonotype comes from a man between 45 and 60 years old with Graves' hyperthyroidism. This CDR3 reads CATSGGLMNTGELFF. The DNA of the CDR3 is TGTGCCACCAGTGGGGGACTGATGAACACCGGGGAGCTGTTTTTT.